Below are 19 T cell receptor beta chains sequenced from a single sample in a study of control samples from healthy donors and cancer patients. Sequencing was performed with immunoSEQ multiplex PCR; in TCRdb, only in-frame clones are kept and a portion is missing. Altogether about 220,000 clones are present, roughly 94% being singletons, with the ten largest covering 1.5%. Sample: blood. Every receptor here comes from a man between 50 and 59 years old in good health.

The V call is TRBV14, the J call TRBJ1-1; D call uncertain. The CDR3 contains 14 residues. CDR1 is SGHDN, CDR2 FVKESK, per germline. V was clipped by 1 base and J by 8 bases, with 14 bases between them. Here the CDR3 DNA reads TGTGCCAGCAGCCAAGTCTCCCGGGCTCAGGAAGCTTTCTTT. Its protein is CASSQVSRAQEAFF.

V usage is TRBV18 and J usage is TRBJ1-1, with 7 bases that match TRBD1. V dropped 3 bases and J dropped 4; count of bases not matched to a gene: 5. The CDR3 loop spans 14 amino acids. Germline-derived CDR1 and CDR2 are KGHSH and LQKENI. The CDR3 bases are TGTGCCAGCTCACCCGACAGGGCTAGCACTGAAGCTTTCTTT. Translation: CASSPDRASTEAFF.

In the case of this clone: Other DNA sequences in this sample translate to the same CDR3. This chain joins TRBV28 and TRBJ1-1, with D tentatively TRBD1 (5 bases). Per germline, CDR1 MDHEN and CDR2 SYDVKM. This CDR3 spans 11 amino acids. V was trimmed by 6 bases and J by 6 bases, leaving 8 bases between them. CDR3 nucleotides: TGTGCCAGCAGCTTGACAGCTGAAGCTTTCTTT. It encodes CASSLTAEAFF.

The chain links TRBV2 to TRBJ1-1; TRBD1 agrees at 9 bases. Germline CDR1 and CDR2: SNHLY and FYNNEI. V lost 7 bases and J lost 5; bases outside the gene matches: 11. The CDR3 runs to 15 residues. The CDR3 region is CASNLQTGGRTEAFF. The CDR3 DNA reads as TGTGCCAGCAACTTACAGACAGGGGGAAGGACTGAAGCTTTCTTT. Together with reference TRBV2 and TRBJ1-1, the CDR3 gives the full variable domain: EPEVTQTPSHQVTQMGQEVILRCVPISNHLYFYWYRQILGQKVEFLVSFYNNEISEKSEIFDDQFSVERPDGSNFTLKIRSTKLEDSAMYFCASNLQTGGRTEAFFGQGTRLTVV.

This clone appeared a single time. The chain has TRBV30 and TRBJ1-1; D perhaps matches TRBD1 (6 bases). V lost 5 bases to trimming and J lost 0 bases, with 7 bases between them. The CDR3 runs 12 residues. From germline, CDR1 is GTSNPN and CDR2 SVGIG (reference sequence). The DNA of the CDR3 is TGTGCCTGGGGACAGTTGAACACTGAAGCTTTCTTT. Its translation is CAWGQLNTEAFF. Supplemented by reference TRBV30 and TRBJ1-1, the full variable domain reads SQTIHQWPATLVQPVGSPLSLECTVEGTSNPNLYWYRQAAGRGLQLLFYSVGIGQISSEVPQNLSASRPQDRQFILSSKKLLLSDSGFYLCAWGQLNTEAFFGQGTRLTVV.

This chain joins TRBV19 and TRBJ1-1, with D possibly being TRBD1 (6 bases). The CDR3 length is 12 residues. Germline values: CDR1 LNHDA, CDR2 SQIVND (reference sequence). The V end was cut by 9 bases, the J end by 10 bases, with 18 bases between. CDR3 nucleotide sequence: TGTGCCAGCGTGGACGGAGGGGGGGGAGCTTTCTTT. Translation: CASVDGGGGAFF. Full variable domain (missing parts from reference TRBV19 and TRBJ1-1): DGGITQSPKYLFRKEGQNVTLSCEQNLNHDAMYWYRQDPGQGLRLIYYSQIVNDFQKGDIAEGYSVSREKKESFPLTVTSAQKNPTAFYLCASVDGGGGAFFGQGTRLTVV.

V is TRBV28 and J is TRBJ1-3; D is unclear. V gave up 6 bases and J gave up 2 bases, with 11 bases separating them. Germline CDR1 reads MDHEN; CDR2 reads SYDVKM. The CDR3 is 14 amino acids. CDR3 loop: CASSPAGPGNTIYF. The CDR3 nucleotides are TGTGCCAGCAGCCCCGCCGGCCCTGGAAACACCATATATTTT.

In DNA form, the CDR3 reads TGTGCCAGCAGCTTGACGTCTGGACAGCCCCAGCATTTT. Its translation: CASSLTSGQPQHF. The chain combines TRBV11-2 with TRBJ1-5, with D unclear. CDR3 length: 13 amino acids. CDR1 and CDR2 from the germline V gene are SGHAT and FQNNGV. Trimming stripped 3 bases from V and 7 bases from J, with 10 bases between. The full variable domain, rest sourced from reference TRBV11-2 and TRBJ1-5, is EAGVAQSPRYKIIEKRQSVAFWCNPISGHATLYWYQQILGQGPKLLIQFQNNGVVDDSQLPKDRFSAERLKGVDSTLKIQPAKLEDSAVYLCASSLTSGQPQHFGDGTRLSIL.

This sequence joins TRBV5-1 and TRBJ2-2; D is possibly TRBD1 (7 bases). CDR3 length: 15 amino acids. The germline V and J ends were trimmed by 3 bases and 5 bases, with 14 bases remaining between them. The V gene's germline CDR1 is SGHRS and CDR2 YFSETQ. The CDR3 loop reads CASSSLEGATGELFF. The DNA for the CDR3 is TGCGCCAGCAGCTCCCTGGAGGGGGCAACCGGGGAGCTGTTTTTT.

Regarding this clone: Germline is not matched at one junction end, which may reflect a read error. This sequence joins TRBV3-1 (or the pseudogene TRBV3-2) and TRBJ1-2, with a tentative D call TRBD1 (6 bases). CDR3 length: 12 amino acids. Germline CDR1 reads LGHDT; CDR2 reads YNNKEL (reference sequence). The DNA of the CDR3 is TGTGCCGGCAGCCAGGGGCCCGGGGGCTACACCTTC. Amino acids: CAGSQGPGGYTF.

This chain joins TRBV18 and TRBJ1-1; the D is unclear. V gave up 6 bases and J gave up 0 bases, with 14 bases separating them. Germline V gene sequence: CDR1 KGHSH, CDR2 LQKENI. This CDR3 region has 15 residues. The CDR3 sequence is CASSGSASVNTEAFF. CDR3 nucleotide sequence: TGTGCCAGCTCTGGGTCGGCCTCGGTGAACACTGAAGCTTTCTTT.

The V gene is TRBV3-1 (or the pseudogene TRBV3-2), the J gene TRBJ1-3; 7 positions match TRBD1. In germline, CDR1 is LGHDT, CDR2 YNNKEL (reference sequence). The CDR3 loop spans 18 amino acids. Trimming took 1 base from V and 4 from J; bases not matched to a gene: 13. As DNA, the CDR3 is TGTGCCAGCAGCCAAGGCGATCCTTACAGGGGAGCCGGAAACACCATATATTTT. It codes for CASSQGDPYRGAGNTIYF.

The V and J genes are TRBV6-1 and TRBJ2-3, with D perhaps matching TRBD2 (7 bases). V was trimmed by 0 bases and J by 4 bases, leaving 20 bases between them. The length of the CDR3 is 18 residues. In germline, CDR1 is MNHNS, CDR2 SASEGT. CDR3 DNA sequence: TGTGCCAGCAGTGAAGCGGGGCCGGGGGGCGTAATATCAGATACGCAGTATTTT. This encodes CASSEAGPGGVISDTQYF.

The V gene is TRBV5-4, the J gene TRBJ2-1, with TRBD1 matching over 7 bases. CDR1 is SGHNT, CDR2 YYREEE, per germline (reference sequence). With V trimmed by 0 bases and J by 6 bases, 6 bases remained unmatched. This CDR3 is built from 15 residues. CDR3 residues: CASSLETGLGNEQFF. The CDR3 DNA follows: TGTGCCAGCAGCTTGGAGACAGGGTTGGGCAATGAGCAGTTCTTC.

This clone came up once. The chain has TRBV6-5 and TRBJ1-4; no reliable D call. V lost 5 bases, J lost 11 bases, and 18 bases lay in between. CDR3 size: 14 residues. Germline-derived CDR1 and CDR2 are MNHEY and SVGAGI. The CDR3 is CASSLGRLKAKLFF. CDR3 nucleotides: TGTGCCAGCAGTCTCGGGCGGTTGAAGGCGAAACTGTTTTTT.

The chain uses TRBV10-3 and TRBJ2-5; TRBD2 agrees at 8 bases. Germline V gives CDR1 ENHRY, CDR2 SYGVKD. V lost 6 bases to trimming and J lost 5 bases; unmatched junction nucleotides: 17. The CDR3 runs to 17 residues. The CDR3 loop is CAIRHGLSGGALETQYF. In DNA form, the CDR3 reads TGTGCCATCAGACATGGGCTGAGCGGGGGAGCCCTCGAGACCCAGTACTTC.

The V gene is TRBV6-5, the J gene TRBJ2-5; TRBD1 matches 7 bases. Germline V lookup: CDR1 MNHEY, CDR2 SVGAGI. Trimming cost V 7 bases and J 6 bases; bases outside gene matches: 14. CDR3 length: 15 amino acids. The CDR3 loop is CASILQNRGVQTQYF. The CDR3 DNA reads TGTGCCAGCATCCTCCAAAACAGGGGTGTGCAGACCCAGTACTTC.

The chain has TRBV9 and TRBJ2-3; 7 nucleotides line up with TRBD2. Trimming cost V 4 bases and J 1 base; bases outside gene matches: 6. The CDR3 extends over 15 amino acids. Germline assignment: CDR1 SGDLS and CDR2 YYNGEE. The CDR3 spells CASSPRAGGTDTQYF. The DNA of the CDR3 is TGTGCCAGCAGCCCCAGGGCGGGGGGCACAGATACGCAGTATTTT.

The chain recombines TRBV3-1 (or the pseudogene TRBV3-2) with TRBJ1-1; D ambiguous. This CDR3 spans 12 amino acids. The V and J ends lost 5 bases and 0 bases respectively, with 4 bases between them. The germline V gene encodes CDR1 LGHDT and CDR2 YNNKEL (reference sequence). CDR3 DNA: TGTGCCAGCAGCAGGGTGAACACTGAAGCTTTCTTT. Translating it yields CASSRVNTEAFF.